This T cell receptor (beta chain) was sequenced in a study of PD-1 blockade in classical Hodgkin lymphoma. Looked up from germline, CDR1 is SGHRS and CDR2 is YFSETQ. V lost 0 bases and J 8 bases, leaving 9 bases between the germline ends. This CDR3 comprises 13 residues. Produced via immunoSEQ multiplex PCR; TCRdb's table is partial and in-frame only. This sample has around 26,000 clones, with roughly 80% found just once. Relapses following autologous stem cell transplantation were seen in all patients, with brentuximab vedotin exposure varying. The receptor was derived from a human donor with classical Hodgkin lymphoma. The sample in question was peripheral blood mononuclear cells (PBMCs), obtained before the second cycle of nivolumab. V usage is TRBV5-1 and J usage is TRBJ2-1; no definite D call. CDR3 DNA sequence: TGCGCCAGCAGCTTGGACAGAGGCGATGAGCAGTTCTTC. Its translation: CASSLDRGDEQFF.